A selection of T cell receptor beta chains follows, all from one sample in a study of graft-versus-host responses after intestinal transplantation. Sequenced by immunoSEQ multiplex PCR; TCRdb stores in-frame clones only, minus some. The sample contains more than 65,000 clones, about 94% of which appear only once. The antigens for these receptors are not known. The sample here was unstimulated CD8+ T cells sorted from spleen or lymph node cells, taken before intestinal transplant. The receptors derive from a human donor who received an intestinal transplant. The CDR3 runs from the conserved cysteine through the conserved F or W. Fields, in order: D gene, V gene, J gene, clone size, CDR3 DNA, CDR3 protein. The D gene is left open where the match is weak. A clone size is listed for some rows: how often the clone was seen (once, few, many), or a class if it is expanded.

d_gene: NA
v_gene: TRBV6-6
j_gene: TRBJ2-3
abundance: NA
CDR3nt: TGTGCCAGCAGTGGGGGCGCAGATACGCAGTATTTT
CDR3aa: CASSGGADTQYF

d_gene: NA
v_gene: TRBV9
j_gene: TRBJ2-7
abundance: NA
CDR3nt: TGTGCCAGCAGCGTTTCTGAGGGTGCCATAGCCTACGAGCAGTACTTC
CDR3aa: CASSVSEGAIAYEQYF

d_gene: TRBD2
v_gene: TRBV14
j_gene: TRBJ2-1
abundance: NA
CDR3nt: TGTGCCAGCAGCCAAGAGCCCCCCGGGGGGTACAATGAGCAGTTCTTC
CDR3aa: CASSQEPPGGYNEQFF

d_gene: TRBD2
v_gene: TRBV30
j_gene: TRBJ2-1
abundance: NA
CDR3nt: TGTGCCTGGCGGGGACTAGCGGGATTTGGTGAGCAGTTCTTC
CDR3aa: CAWRGLAGFGEQFF

d_gene: TRBD2
v_gene: TRBV5-1
j_gene: TRBJ2-1
abundance: NA
CDR3nt: TGCGCCAGCAGCTTGGTTGCGGGACTAGCGGGAGGGTTTTACAATGAGCAGTTCTTC
CDR3aa: CASSLVAGLAGGFYNEQFF

d_gene: NA
v_gene: TRBV4-1
j_gene: TRBJ2-1
abundance: NA
CDR3nt: TGCGCCAGCAGCCAAGTGGGGGGGGCGCGGTACAATGAGCAGTTCTTC
CDR3aa: CASSQVGGARYNEQFF

d_gene: TRBD2
v_gene: TRBV9
j_gene: TRBJ2-1
abundance: NA
CDR3nt: TGTGCCAGCAGCGTCCAAGGACTAGCGGGAGGGAATGAGCAGTTCTTC
CDR3aa: CASSVQGLAGGNEQFF

d_gene: TRBD1
v_gene: TRBV5-1
j_gene: TRBJ1-4
abundance: NA
CDR3nt: TGCGCCAGCAGCCTCGGACAGGGGAATGAAAAACTGTTTTTT
CDR3aa: CASSLGQGNEKLFF

d_gene: TRBD1
v_gene: TRBV5-5
j_gene: TRBJ2-7
abundance: once
CDR3nt: TGTGCCAGCAGCCAGGGGCAGGGACAGGGCGGCGACGAGCAGTACTTC
CDR3aa: CASSQGQGQGGDEQYF

d_gene: TRBD2
v_gene: TRBV5-1
j_gene: TRBJ2-3
abundance: NA
CDR3nt: TGCGCCAGCAGCTGGGGACTAGCGGGACTTTTGAACTCAGATACGCAGTATTTT
CDR3aa: CASSWGLAGLLNSDTQYF

d_gene: NA
v_gene: TRBV7-9
j_gene: TRBJ2-7
abundance: NA
CDR3nt: TGTGCCAGCAGCTTAGAATCCGAGCAGTACTTC
CDR3aa: CASSLESEQYF

d_gene: NA
v_gene: TRBV6-4
j_gene: TRBJ2-3
abundance: NA
CDR3nt: TGTGCCAGCAGTGAAGGGGCGGGAAGCACAGATACGCAGTATTTT
CDR3aa: CASSEGAGSTDTQYF

d_gene: TRBD2
v_gene: TRBV19
j_gene: TRBJ2-3
abundance: NA
CDR3nt: TGTGCCAGTAGTGGACTAGCGCCTAGGGAGGGTACGCAGTATTTT
CDR3aa: CASSGLAPREGTQYF

d_gene: NA
v_gene: TRBV10-3
j_gene: TRBJ1-2
abundance: NA
CDR3nt: TGTGCCATCAGTGCTAGCAGAACTTATCTCTATGGCTACACCTTC
CDR3aa: CAISASRTYLYGYTF

d_gene: TRBD1
v_gene: TRBV6-5
j_gene: TRBJ2-7
abundance: NA
CDR3nt: TGTGCCAGCAGTTACTCGACAGGGTACCCATCCTACGAGCAGTACTTC
CDR3aa: CASSYSTGYPSYEQYF

d_gene: NA
v_gene: TRBV4-1
j_gene: TRBJ1-5
abundance: NA
CDR3nt: TGCGCCAGCAGCCAAAAGACGGTCGATCAGCCCCAGCATTTT
CDR3aa: CASSQKTVDQPQHF

d_gene: TRBD2
v_gene: TRBV7-6
j_gene: TRBJ2-1
abundance: NA
CDR3nt: TGTGCCAGCAGCTTATCGGGCGGGAGGACTTACAATGAGCAGTTCTTC
CDR3aa: CASSLSGGRTYNEQFF

d_gene: NA
v_gene: TRBV28
j_gene: TRBJ1-3
abundance: few
CDR3nt: TGTGCCAGCAGTTTATGGAGACAGGGAAACACCATATATTTT
CDR3aa: CASSLWRQGNTIYF

d_gene: NA
v_gene: TRBV27
j_gene: TRBJ1-5
abundance: once
CDR3nt: TGTGCCGCCGGGGGCAGCCCTCAAAGCAATCAGCCCCAGCATTTT
CDR3aa: CAAGGSPQSNQPQHF

d_gene: NA
v_gene: TRBV15
j_gene: TRBJ1-2
abundance: NA
CDR3nt: TGTGCCACCAGCAGAGAGAGGAGGGGAAACTATGGCTACACCTTC
CDR3aa: CATSRERRGNYGYTF

d_gene: TRBD2
v_gene: TRBV5-4
j_gene: TRBJ2-5
abundance: NA
CDR3nt: TGTGCCAGCAGTGGGGGACTAGCGGGAGTGCAAGAGACCCAGTACTTC
CDR3aa: CASSGGLAGVQETQYF

d_gene: TRBD2
v_gene: TRBV10-3
j_gene: TRBJ2-7
abundance: NA
CDR3nt: TGTGCCATCAGTGGGGGGGGACTAGCCCCGTACGAGCAGTACTTC
CDR3aa: CAISGGGLAPYEQYF

d_gene: NA
v_gene: TRBV14
j_gene: TRBJ2-3
abundance: once
CDR3nt: TGTGCCAGCAGCCAAGAATCGCTAGTAACAGATACGCAGTATTTT
CDR3aa: CASSQESLVTDTQYF

d_gene: NA
v_gene: TRBV6-5
j_gene: TRBJ2-1
abundance: NA
CDR3nt: TGTGCCAGCAGTTACTCGAAACTATACAATGAGCAGTTCTTC
CDR3aa: CASSYSKLYNEQFF

d_gene: TRBD1
v_gene: TRBV28
j_gene: TRBJ1-1
abundance: NA
CDR3nt: TGTGCCAGCATTCTACAGGGGGATAGTCAGCAGGCTTTCTTT
CDR3aa: CASILQGDSQQAFF

d_gene: TRBD2
v_gene: TRBV19
j_gene: TRBJ2-1
abundance: once
CDR3nt: TGTGCCAGTAGTCGGGGGGCTAGCGGGAGCTACAATGAGCAGTTCTTC
CDR3aa: CASSRGASGSYNEQFF

d_gene: NA
v_gene: TRBV6-6
j_gene: TRBJ1-1
abundance: NA
CDR3nt: TGTGCCAGCAGTTACTCGAATCGGGTGAACACTGAAGCTTTCTTT
CDR3aa: CASSYSNRVNTEAFF

d_gene: NA
v_gene: TRBV20-1
j_gene: TRBJ1-1
abundance: NA
CDR3nt: TGCAGTGCTAGACTGGATAGTGAAGCTTTCTTT
CDR3aa: CSARLDSEAFF

d_gene: TRBD1
v_gene: TRBV6-5
j_gene: TRBJ2-7
abundance: once
CDR3nt: TGTGCCAGCAGTACAGGGGCCTACGAGCAGTACTTC
CDR3aa: CASSTGAYEQYF

d_gene: NA
v_gene: TRBV4-1
j_gene: TRBJ2-5
abundance: NA
CDR3nt: TGCGCCAGCAGCCGGACTTTCCCTGATGGAAAAGAAGAGACCCAGTACTTC
CDR3aa: CASSRTFPDGKEETQYF

d_gene: TRBD1
v_gene: TRBV6-5
j_gene: TRBJ1-1
abundance: NA
CDR3nt: TGTGCCAGCAGTTTTGACAGGGTCCTAAAAACTGAAGCTTTCTTT
CDR3aa: CASSFDRVLKTEAFF

d_gene: TRBD2
v_gene: TRBV28
j_gene: TRBJ2-5
abundance: NA
CDR3nt: TGTGCCAGCAGTTGGACTAGCGGGAGAGAGACCCAGTACTTC
CDR3aa: CASSWTSGRETQYF

d_gene: NA
v_gene: TRBV25-1
j_gene: TRBJ2-3
abundance: NA
CDR3nt: TGTGCCAGCGGAAGGACAGAAGTAACAGATACGCAGTATTTT
CDR3aa: CASGRTEVTDTQYF

d_gene: TRBD2
v_gene: TRBV4-1
j_gene: TRBJ2-1
abundance: NA
CDR3nt: TGCGCCAGCAGCCGCGGGACTAGCGGGCTCAATGAGCAGTTCTTC
CDR3aa: CASSRGTSGLNEQFF

d_gene: NA
v_gene: TRBV4-2
j_gene: TRBJ2-5
abundance: NA
CDR3nt: TGTGCCAGCAGCCAAGAGAGCCAGGGACTGGAGACCCAGTACTTC
CDR3aa: CASSQESQGLETQYF

d_gene: TRBD1
v_gene: TRBV7-2
j_gene: TRBJ2-7
abundance: NA
CDR3nt: TGTGCCAGCAGCTCAACACCGGGACAGGTAGTCTACGAGCAGTACTTC
CDR3aa: CASSSTPGQVVYEQYF

d_gene: TRBD2
v_gene: TRBV5-1
j_gene: TRBJ2-7
abundance: NA
CDR3nt: TGCGCCAGCAGCACCTATAGCGGGCCCTACGAGCAGTACTTC
CDR3aa: CASSTYSGPYEQYF

d_gene: TRBD1
v_gene: TRBV30
j_gene: TRBJ1-2
abundance: once
CDR3nt: TGTGCCTGGAGTGCGACAGGGAACTATGGCTACACCTTC
CDR3aa: CAWSATGNYGYTF

d_gene: NA
v_gene: TRBV28
j_gene: TRBJ1-1
abundance: NA
CDR3nt: TGTGCCAGCAGTTTAAGTTGGCTCGGCACTGAAGCTTTCTTT
CDR3aa: CASSLSWLGTEAFF

d_gene: TRBD2
v_gene: TRBV6-1
j_gene: TRBJ2-7
abundance: NA
CDR3nt: TGTGCCAGCAGTGAAGCCGGGACTAGCGGGATCGGGGTCTACGAGCAGTACTTC
CDR3aa: CASSEAGTSGIGVYEQYF

d_gene: TRBD1
v_gene: TRBV6-5
j_gene: TRBJ2-2
abundance: NA
CDR3nt: TGTGCCAGCAGTTATTTGACAGGGGCCGGGGAGCTGTTTTTT
CDR3aa: CASSYLTGAGELFF

d_gene: NA
v_gene: TRBV2
j_gene: TRBJ2-1
abundance: NA
CDR3nt: TGTGCCAGCAGTCTAGAACCCGGGACGAATCATGAGCAGTTCTTC
CDR3aa: CASSLEPGTNHEQFF

d_gene: TRBD2
v_gene: TRBV10-2
j_gene: TRBJ2-7
abundance: NA
CDR3nt: TGCGCCAGCAGATTAGCGGGAGGTGCCAACGAGCAGTACTTC
CDR3aa: CASRLAGGANEQYF

d_gene: TRBD2
v_gene: TRBV9
j_gene: TRBJ2-1
abundance: NA
CDR3nt: TGTGCCAGCAGCGGATGGACTAGCTTAGTATCCTACAATGAGCAGTTCTTC
CDR3aa: CASSGWTSLVSYNEQFF

d_gene: NA
v_gene: TRBV15
j_gene: TRBJ2-1
abundance: NA
CDR3nt: TGTGCCACCAGCAGATCCTATCGGGGGTACAATGAGCAGTTCTTC
CDR3aa: CATSRSYRGYNEQFF

d_gene: NA
v_gene: TRBV7-9
j_gene: TRBJ2-3
abundance: NA
CDR3nt: TGTGCCAGCAGCATCGTCACCAAGGGCACAGATACGCAGTATTTT
CDR3aa: CASSIVTKGTDTQYF

d_gene: TRBD1
v_gene: TRBV4-1
j_gene: TRBJ2-3
abundance: NA
CDR3nt: TGCGCCAGCAGCCAAGATCAAGGGACAGGGCTCACAGATACGCAGTATTTT
CDR3aa: CASSQDQGTGLTDTQYF

d_gene: NA
v_gene: TRBV7-8
j_gene: TRBJ2-3
abundance: few
CDR3nt: TGTGCCAGCAGCTCCGACAGCTACACAGATACGCAGTATTTT
CDR3aa: CASSSDSYTDTQYF

d_gene: NA
v_gene: TRBV6-5
j_gene: TRBJ2-3
abundance: NA
CDR3nt: TGTGCCAGCAATACCTTTGGAGGGCTGGAAGATACGCAGTATTTT
CDR3aa: CASNTFGGLEDTQYF

d_gene: NA
v_gene: TRBV11-2
j_gene: TRBJ2-1
abundance: NA
CDR3nt: TGTGCCAGCAGCAGTAGCGCCCCCAATGAGCAGTTCTTC
CDR3aa: CASSSSAPNEQFF

d_gene: NA
v_gene: TRBV6-5
j_gene: TRBJ1-2
abundance: once
CDR3nt: TGTGCCAGCAGTTTCAATCCGGAGGGGTATGGCTACACCTTC
CDR3aa: CASSFNPEGYGYTF

d_gene: NA
v_gene: TRBV27
j_gene: TRBJ2-1
abundance: NA
CDR3nt: TGTGCCAGCAGTTCGGGCAATGAGCAGTTCTTC
CDR3aa: CASSSGNEQFF

d_gene: TRBD1
v_gene: TRBV11-3
j_gene: TRBJ2-7
abundance: once
CDR3nt: TGTGCCAGCAGCTCCCGGGACAGGGGACGTGGCGAGCAGTACTTC
CDR3aa: CASSSRDRGRGEQYF

d_gene: TRBD2
v_gene: TRBV6-4
j_gene: TRBJ2-1
abundance: NA
CDR3nt: TGTGCCAGCACCATTAGCGGGAGGGCCTCCTACAATGAGCAGTTCTTC
CDR3aa: CASTISGRASYNEQFF

d_gene: TRBD2
v_gene: TRBV6-5
j_gene: TRBJ2-7
abundance: NA
CDR3nt: TGTGCCAGCGAATCCGGGACTAGCGTATATTACGAGCAGTACTTC
CDR3aa: CASESGTSVYYEQYF

d_gene: NA
v_gene: TRBV28
j_gene: TRBJ1-3
abundance: few
CDR3nt: TGTGCCAGCAGTTTAATCCGACAGGAGGACACCATATATTTT
CDR3aa: CASSLIRQEDTIYF

d_gene: TRBD1
v_gene: TRBV11-2
j_gene: TRBJ2-7
abundance: NA
CDR3nt: TGTGCCAGCAGCCCGACAGGGAGAAACTACGAGCAGTACTTC
CDR3aa: CASSPTGRNYEQYF

d_gene: TRBD2
v_gene: TRBV6-1
j_gene: TRBJ2-3
abundance: NA
CDR3nt: TGTGCCAGCAGCCCCTTTGGCGGGGGGACAGATACGCAGTATTTT
CDR3aa: CASSPFGGGTDTQYF

d_gene: NA
v_gene: TRBV27
j_gene: TRBJ2-2
abundance: few
CDR3nt: TGTGCCAGCAGGGGGTGGGGCACTACGAACACCGGGGAGCTGTTTTTT
CDR3aa: CASRGWGTTNTGELFF